This T cell receptor beta chain appears in the sequencing data of a study of low-dose radiotherapy and immunotherapy resistance in tumors. Alpha- and beta-chain coverage of first-strand cDNA came from TRAV- and TRBV-specific primers. A roughly 22-cycle PCR with a constant-region primer and V-primer adapter amplified TCRs. TCRdb reprocessed the reads via MiXCR and lists one record per CDR3 protein. The top ten clones hold 5.9% of a sample with tens of thousands of distinct CDR3 sequences, approximately 19% of them seen once. The time point was: before trial treatment. Low-dose radiotherapy and low-dose cyclophosphamide, together with aspirin, ipilimumab and nivolumab, were given to donors. This clonotype was seen ten or more times. Trimming shortened V by 0 bases and J by 5 bases, and 20 bases separated the two germline ends. CDR1 DFQATT and CDR2 SNEGSKA come from the germline V gene (reference sequence). CDR3 length: 17 amino acids.

The clonotype originates from a male donor with prostate cancer. Specimen: PBMCs, collected before treatment. The rearrangement joins TRBV20-1 to TRBJ2-1, with D perhaps matching TRBD2 (6 bases). Written as DNA, the CDR3 is TGCAGTGCTAGAGATTTTAGTGGGACTCTGACTAACAATGAGCAGTTCTTC. This gives the protein CSARDFSGTLTNNEQFF.